A single sample gave rise to the 11 T cell receptor beta chains below, sequenced in a study of blood T cell repertoires in COVID-19. Measured with immunoSEQ multiplex PCR; TCRdb has only the in-frame clones, and not every one. The sample shows about 220,000 clones, 85% of them seen only once. The sequencing input was peripheral blood. The receptors were sampled from a woman in her sixties or seventies with COVID-19, enrolled during active disease.

This clone was detected a few times. The chain combines TRBV7-8 with TRBJ1-2; TRBD1 is a possible D gene (6 bases). The CDR3 length is 14 residues. Trimming left V 6 bases short and J 7 bases short, with 18 bases between. Germline V gene data show CDR1 as SGHVS and CDR2 as FQNEAQ. For the CDR3, the DNA is TGTGCCAGCAGTCAGAATACAGGGAATGGTGGCTACACCTTC. Protein: CASSQNTGNGGYTF.

This sequence joins TRBV9 and TRBJ1-6, with 7 positions matching TRBD1. The length of the CDR3 is 14 residues. V was pared by 5 bases and J by 5 bases, with 4 bases of the junction left unmatched. Looked up from germline, CDR1 is SGDLS and CDR2 is YYNGEE. The CDR3 coding sequence is TGTGCCAGCAGAGCCGGGACAGATAATTCACCCCTCCACTTT. It translates to CASRAGTDNSPLHF. Full variable domain (remainder filled in from reference TRBV9 and TRBJ1-6): DSGVTQTPKHLITATGQRVTLRCSPRSGDLSVYWYQQSLDQGLQFLIQYYNGEERAKGNILERFSAQQFPDLHSELNLSSLELGDSALYFCASRAGTDNSPLHFGNGTRLTVT.

The chain is built from TRBV3-1 (or the pseudogene TRBV3-2) and TRBJ2-3; TRBD2 matches at 10 bases. CDR3 length: 18 amino acids. Looked up from germline, CDR1 is LGHDT and CDR2 is YNNKEL (reference sequence). V gave up 3 bases and J gave up 1 base; unmatched junction bases: 10. CDR3 loop: CASSQYSVLAGGTDTQYF. The CDR3 DNA reads TGTGCCAGCAGCCAGTACAGCGTCCTAGCGGGAGGCACAGATACGCAGTATTTT.

This chain links TRBV30 with TRBJ1-6, with 9 bases that match TRBD1. This CDR3 comprises 15 residues. The V gene end was trimmed by 4 bases and the J gene end by 8 bases; junction bases not matched to a gene: 9. Looked up from germline, CDR1 is GTSNPN and CDR2 is SVGIG (reference sequence). CDR3 amino acids: CAWTVGDRDYSPLHF. For the CDR3, the DNA is TGTGCCTGGACCGTCGGGGACAGGGACTATTCACCCCTCCACTTT.

The chain combines TRBV24-1 with TRBJ1-1; D gene uncertain. The CDR3 is made up of 12 amino acids. Germline-derived CDR1 and CDR2 are KGHDR and SFDVKD. Trimming pared 5 bases from V and 6 bases from J, leaving 9 bases between. The DNA of the CDR3 is TGTGCCACCAGTGGACTCGGTCCTGAAGCTTTCTTT. The encoded protein is CATSGLGPEAFF.

The V gene is TRBV4-3, the J gene TRBJ1-2, with 7 bases lining up with TRBD1. CDR1 is LGHNA, CDR2 YSLEER, per germline. The trim removed 2 bases at V and 6 bases at J, leaving 9 bases unmatched. The CDR3 consists of 15 residues. CDR3 DNA sequence: TGCGCCAGCAGCCAAAACACCGGGACAGCAAATGGCTACACCTTC. Residues: CASSQNTGTANGYTF.

The rearrangement joins TRBV5-1 to TRBJ1-4; TRBD1 might be the D (6 bases). Per the germline V gene, CDR1 is SGHRS and CDR2 is YFSETQ. This CDR3 spans 15 amino acids. V was clipped by 5 bases and J by 8 bases, with 19 bases between them. This chain's CDR3 is CASRWNREMGEKLFF. CDR3 nucleotide sequence: TGCGCCAGCAGGTGGAACAGGGAAATGGGCGAAAAACTGTTTTTT.

The chain carries TRBV15 and TRBJ1-3, with unresolved D. Germline loops: CDR1 LNHNV, CDR2 YYDKDF (reference sequence). The germline V and J ends were trimmed by 0 bases and 1 base, with 13 bases remaining between them. The CDR3 consists of 17 residues. The CDR3 DNA is TGTGCCACCAGCAGAGATGTCAGTTCAAGATCTGGAAACACCATATATTTT. Its translation is CATSRDVSSRSGNTIYF.

This sequence joins TRBV5-6 and TRBJ2-2, with D maybe TRBD2 (6 bases). The CDR3 extends over 14 amino acids. Germline lookup yields CDR1 SGHDT and CDR2 YYEEEE. V was shortened by 0 bases and J by 9 bases, with 12 bases between the two germline ends. CDR3 DNA sequence: TGTGCCAGCAGCTTGGGGTTGGGAGGCCGGGAGCTGTTTTTT. This codes for CASSLGLGGRELFF.

The V gene is TRBV29-1, the J gene TRBJ1-2; D remains unclear. There are 12 residues in the CDR3. Germline lookup yields CDR1 SQVTM and CDR2 ANQGSEA. V lost 5 bases, J lost 1 base, and 8 bases lay in between. CDR3 DNA: TGCAGCGTTCCCGACATTAACTATGGCTACACCTTC. It yields the protein CSVPDINYGYTF. Together with reference TRBV29-1 and TRBJ1-2, the CDR3 gives the full variable domain: SAVISQKPSRDICQRGTSLTIQCQVDSQVTMMFWYRQQPGQSLTLIATANQGSEATYESGFVIDKFPISRPNLTFSTLTVSNMSPEDSSIYLCSVPDINYGYTFGSGTRLTVV.

The chain links TRBV11-2 to TRBJ1-4; D perhaps matches TRBD1 (6 bases). Trimming stripped 5 bases from V and 7 bases from J, with 17 bases between. The germline gives CDR1 SGHAT, CDR2 FQNNGV. This CDR3 is 15 amino acids long. The DNA of the CDR3 is TGTGCCAGCAGCCCCCTCGGGGGGCTGAGTGAAAAACTGTTTTTT. This codes for CASSPLGGLSEKLFF.